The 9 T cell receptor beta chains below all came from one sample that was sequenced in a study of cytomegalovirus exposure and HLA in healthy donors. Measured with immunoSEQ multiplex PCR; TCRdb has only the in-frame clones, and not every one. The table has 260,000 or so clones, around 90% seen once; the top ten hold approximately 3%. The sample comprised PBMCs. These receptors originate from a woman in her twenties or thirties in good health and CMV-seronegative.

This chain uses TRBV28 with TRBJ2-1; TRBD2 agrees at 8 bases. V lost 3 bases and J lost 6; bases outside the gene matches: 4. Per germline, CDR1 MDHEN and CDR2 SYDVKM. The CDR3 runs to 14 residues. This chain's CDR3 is CASSFGTSLNEQFF. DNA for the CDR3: TGTGCCAGCAGTTTCGGGACTAGTCTCAATGAGCAGTTCTTC.

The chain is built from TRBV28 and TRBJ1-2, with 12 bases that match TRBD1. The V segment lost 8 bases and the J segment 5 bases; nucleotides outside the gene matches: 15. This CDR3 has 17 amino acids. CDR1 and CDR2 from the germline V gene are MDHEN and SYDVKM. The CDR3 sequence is CASAQLAGTGGWYGYTF. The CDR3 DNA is TGTGCCAGCGCGCAGCTTGCTGGGACAGGGGGCTGGTATGGCTACACCTTC.

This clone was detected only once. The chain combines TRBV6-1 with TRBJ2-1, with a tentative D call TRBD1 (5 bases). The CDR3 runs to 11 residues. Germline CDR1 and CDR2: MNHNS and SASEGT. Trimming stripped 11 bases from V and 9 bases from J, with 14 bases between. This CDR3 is CASLGAVEQFF. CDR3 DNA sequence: TGTGCCTCCCTAGGGGCGGTTGAGCAGTTCTTC.

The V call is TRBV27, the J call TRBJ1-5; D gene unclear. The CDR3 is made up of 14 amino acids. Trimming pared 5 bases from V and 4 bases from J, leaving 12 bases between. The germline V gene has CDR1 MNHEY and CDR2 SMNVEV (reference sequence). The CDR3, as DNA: TGTGCCAGCAGTGCGAGGATGGGAAATCAGCCCCAGCATTTT. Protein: CASSARMGNQPQHF.

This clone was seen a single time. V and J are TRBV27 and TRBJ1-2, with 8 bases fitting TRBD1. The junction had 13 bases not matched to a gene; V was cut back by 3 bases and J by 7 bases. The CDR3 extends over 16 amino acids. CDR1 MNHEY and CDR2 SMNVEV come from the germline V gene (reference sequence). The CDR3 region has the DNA TGTGCCAGCAGTTTTCTCCAGGGGGCTTCTTCTCGTGGCTACACCTTC. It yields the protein CASSFLQGASSRGYTF.

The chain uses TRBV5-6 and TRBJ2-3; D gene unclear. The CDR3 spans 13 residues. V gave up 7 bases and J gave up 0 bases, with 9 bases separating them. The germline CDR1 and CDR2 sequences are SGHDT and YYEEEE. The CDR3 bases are TGTGCCAGCTTTCCATCTAGCACAGATACGCAGTATTTT. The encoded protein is CASFPSSTDTQYF. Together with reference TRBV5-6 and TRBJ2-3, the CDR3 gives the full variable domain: DAGVTQSPTHLIKTRGQQVTLRCSPKSGHDTVSWYQQALGQGPQFIFQYYEEEERQRGNFPDRFSGHQFPNYSSELNVNALLLGDSALYLCASFPSSTDTQYFGPGTRLTVL.

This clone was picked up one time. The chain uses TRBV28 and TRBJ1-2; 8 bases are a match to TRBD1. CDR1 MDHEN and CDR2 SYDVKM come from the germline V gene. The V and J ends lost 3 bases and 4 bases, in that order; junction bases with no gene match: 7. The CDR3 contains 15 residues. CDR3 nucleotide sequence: TGTGCCAGCAGTTTCCCCAGGGGGCTGAGCTATGGCTACACCTTC. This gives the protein CASSFPRGLSYGYTF.

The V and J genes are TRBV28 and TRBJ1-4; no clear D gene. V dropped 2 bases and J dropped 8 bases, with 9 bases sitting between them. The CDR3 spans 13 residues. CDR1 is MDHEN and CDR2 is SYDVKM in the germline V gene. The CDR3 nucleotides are TGTGCCAGCAGTTTACCCGATTCGGAAAAACTGTTTTTT. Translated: CASSLPDSEKLFF.

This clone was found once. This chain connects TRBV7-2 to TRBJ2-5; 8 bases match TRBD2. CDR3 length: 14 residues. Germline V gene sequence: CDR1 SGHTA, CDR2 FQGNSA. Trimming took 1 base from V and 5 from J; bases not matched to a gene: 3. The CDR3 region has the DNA TGTGCCAGCAGCTTAGACGGGAGGGCGGAGACCCAGTACTTC. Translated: CASSLDGRAETQYF.